These T cell receptor beta chains were read from a single sample in a study of T cell responses to AZD1222 COVID-19 vaccine. Profiling relied on immunoSEQ multiplex PCR, and the TCRdb table lists in-frame clones only, not all of them. The table shows 150,000 or so clones, with just over 90% occurring only once. The source was peripheral blood, collected on day 0 of MenACWY control vaccination. The source of these receptors is an adult in good health. CDR3s include the opening cysteine and the closing phenylalanine or tryptophan. D genes are given only for firm matches. Rows give clone size only sometimes, using once, few, many, or a class for an expanded clone.

D,J,V,size,CDR3,DNA
NA,TRBJ2-7,TRBV7-9,NA,CASSSGTPSYEQYF,TGTGCCAGCAGCTCCGGGACCCCGTCCTACGAGCAGTACTTC
NA,TRBJ2-3,TRBV27,NA,CASGILGGMFTDTQYF,TGTGCCAGCGGAATTTTGGGCGGGATGTTCACAGATACGCAGTATTTT
NA,TRBJ1-1,TRBV11-3,NA,CASSLDRDTEAFF,TGTGCCAGCAGCTTAGATCGAGACACTGAAGCTTTCTTT
NA,TRBJ2-5,TRBV7-2,NA,CASSFRGETQYF,TGTGCCAGCAGCTTCAGGGGAGAGACCCAGTACTTC
NA,TRBJ1-6,TRBV14,NA,CASSLTGPSSPLHF,TGTGCCAGCAGCCTGACAGGACCTTCGTCGCCCCTCCACTTT
TRBD1,TRBJ1-3,TRBV5-1,NA,CASSEDRGQVSGNTIYF,TGCGCCAGCAGCGAGGACAGGGGGCAAGTGTCTGGAAACACCATATATTTT
NA,TRBJ1-2,TRBV18,NA,CASSPRAQGDNYGYTF,TGTGCCAGCTCACCAAGGGCCCAGGGCGATAACTATGGCTACACCTTC
TRBD1,TRBJ2-7,TRBV7-2,NA,CASSLVGTDPYEQYF,TGTGCCAGCAGCTTGGTAGGGACAGACCCCTACGAGCAGTACTTC
NA,TRBJ1-3,TRBV11-1,NA,CASSRGNTIYF,TGTGCCAGCAGCCGCGGAAACACCATATATTTT
TRBD1,TRBJ1-4,TRBV19,NA,CASRRTGTGPEKLFF,TGTGCCAGTAGGAGGACCGGGACAGGGCCCGAAAAACTGTTTTTT
NA,TRBJ2-2,TRBV25-1,NA,CASSEYGQADTGELFF,TGTGCCAGCAGTGAATATGGCCAGGCTGACACCGGGGAGCTGTTTTTT
NA,TRBJ2-3,TRBV7-9,NA,CASSHLGELDTDTQYF,TGTGCCAGCAGCCACCTCGGGGAGTTAGACACAGATACGCAGTATTTT
NA,TRBJ1-3,TRBV29-1,NA,CSVEGTAGNTIYF,TGCAGCGTTGAAGGTACAGCTGGAAACACCATATATTTT
NA,TRBJ1-5,TRBV2,NA,CASSDPARGRDQPQHF,TGTGCCAGCAGTGATCCGGCGAGGGGGAGAGACCAGCCCCAGCATTTT
NA,TRBJ1-5,TRBV18,NA,CASSPRDRNSNQPQHF,TGTGCCAGCTCACCACGCGACAGGAATAGCAATCAGCCCCAGCATTTT
NA,TRBJ1-2,TRBV27,NA,CASSSRGAGWDGYTF,TGTGCCAGCAGTTCGAGAGGGGCTGGCTGGGATGGCTACACCTTC
NA,TRBJ2-2,TRBV9,NA,CASSVIENTGELFF,TGTGCCAGCAGCGTAATCGAGAACACCGGGGAGCTGTTTTTT
TRBD1,TRBJ2-2,TRBV9,medium-sized,CASSPRTGNTGELFF,TGTGCCAGCAGCCCCCGGACAGGAAACACCGGGGAGCTGTTTTTT
NA,TRBJ2-1,TRBV9,NA,CASSALGGGRHNEQFF,TGTGCCAGCAGCGCCCTGGGGGGCGGGAGACACAATGAGCAGTTCTTC
NA,TRBJ2-2,TRBV6-5,NA,CASSRSPGTGELFF,TGTGCCAGCAGCCGTTCCCCGGGCACCGGGGAGCTGTTTTTT
NA,TRBJ1-1,TRBV13,NA,CASSLGTGRSPAFF,TGTGCCAGCAGCCTGGGAACAGGACGATCCCCAGCTTTCTTT
TRBD1,TRBJ1-2,TRBV18,NA,CASSPGGGDGYTF,TGTGCCAGCTCACCTGGAGGGGGCGATGGCTACACCTTC
NA,TRBJ2-2,TRBV19,few,CASMGTGRTGELFF,TGTGCCAGTATGGGAACAGGGCGCACCGGGGAGCTGTTTTTT
NA,TRBJ2-7,TRBV28,NA,CASSTTYVEQYF,TGTGCCAGCAGTACCACGTACGTAGAGCAGTACTTC
NA,TRBJ1-2,TRBV19,NA,CASRDGGYYGYTF,TGTGCCAGTCGCGATGGAGGCTACTATGGCTACACCTTC
TRBD1,TRBJ2-2,TRBV24-1,NA,CATSDNWRRDRGVWGELFF,TGTGCCACCAGTGATAACTGGCGCCGGGACAGGGGTGTATGGGGGGAGCTGTTTTTT
NA,TRBJ1-2,TRBV9,NA,CASSPRRGGLAGYTF,TGTGCCAGCAGCCCGAGGCGGGGCGGACTGGCTGGCTACACCTTC
NA,TRBJ2-7,TRBV15,NA,CATSRDLGYEQYF,TGTGCCACCAGCAGAGATCTGGGCTACGAGCAGTACTTC
NA,TRBJ1-2,TRBV5-1,NA,CASSSRDSYGYTF,TGCGCCAGCAGCTCCCGGGATTCCTATGGCTACACCTTC
TRBD1,TRBJ2-3,TRBV6-5,once,CASRTGGDTQYF,TGTGCCAGCAGGACAGGGGGAGATACGCAGTATTTT
NA,TRBJ1-5,TRBV6-4,few,CASSETESQPQHF,TGTGCCAGCAGTGAGACAGAATCTCAGCCCCAGCATTTT
NA,TRBJ1-1,TRBV5-1,NA,CASSFENREAFF,TGCGCCAGCAGCTTTGAGAACAGAGAAGCTTTCTTT
NA,TRBJ2-2,TRBV6-4,NA,CASSSDRNTGELFF,TGTGCCAGCAGCTCAGACAGGAACACCGGGGAGCTGTTTTTT
NA,TRBJ2-7,TRBV6-5,NA,CASSPSVAAYEQYF,TGTGCCAGCAGCCCGAGTGTGGCGGCCTACGAGCAGTACTTC
NA,TRBJ2-7,TRBV4-1,NA,CASSQVGSYEQYF,TGCGCCAGCAGCCAAGTCGGGTCCTACGAGCAGTACTTC
NA,TRBJ1-3,TRBV18,NA,CASSPERSAGNTIYF,TGTGCCAGCTCACCAGAAAGGTCAGCTGGAAACACCATATATTTT
TRBD1,TRBJ1-1,TRBV28,NA,CASSFPRTGFTEAFF,TGTGCCAGCAGTTTCCCAAGGACAGGGTTCACTGAAGCTTTCTTT
NA,TRBJ2-1,TRBV4-1,NA,CASSQSARVPTSYNEQFF,TGCGCCAGCAGCCAATCCGCGCGGGTGCCCACCTCCTACAATGAGCAGTTCTTC